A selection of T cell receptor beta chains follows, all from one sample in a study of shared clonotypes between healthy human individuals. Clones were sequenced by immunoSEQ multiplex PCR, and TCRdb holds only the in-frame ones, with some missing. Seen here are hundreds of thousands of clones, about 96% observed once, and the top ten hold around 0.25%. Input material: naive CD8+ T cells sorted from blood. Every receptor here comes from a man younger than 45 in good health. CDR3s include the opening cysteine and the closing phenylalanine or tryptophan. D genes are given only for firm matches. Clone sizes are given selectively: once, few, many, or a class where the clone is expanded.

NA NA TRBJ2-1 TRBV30 TGTGCCTGGAGTGTATACGGGAGTTTCAATGAGCAGTTCTTC CAWSVYGSFNEQFF
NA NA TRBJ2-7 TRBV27 TGTGCCAGCAGTTTAGCGGCTAGCGATTACTACGAGCAGTACTTC CASSLAASDYYEQYF
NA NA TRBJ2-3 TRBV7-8 TGTGCCAGCAGCCGGGACCCCACAGATACGCAGTATTTT CASSRDPTDTQYF
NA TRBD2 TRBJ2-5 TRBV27 TGTGCCAGCAGCGGGACTAGCGGGAGGGCGTGGGTGGAGACCCAGTACTTC CASSGTSGRAWVETQYF
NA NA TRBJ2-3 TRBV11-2 TGTGCCAGCAGCTTAGAGTGGACAGATACGCAGTATTTT CASSLEWTDTQYF
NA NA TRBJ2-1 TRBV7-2 TGTGCCAGCAGCTTAAACGGGGGAGCCTACTACAATGAGCAGTTCTTC CASSLNGGAYYNEQFF
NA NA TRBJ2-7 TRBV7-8 TGTGCCAGCAGGGAGTACCGGTCCCGAGCTTACGAGCAGTACTTC CASREYRSRAYEQYF
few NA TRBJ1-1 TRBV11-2 TGTGCCAGCAGCTTCGACTCCTACACTGAAGCTTTCTTT CASSFDSYTEAFF
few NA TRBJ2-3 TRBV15 TGTGCCACCAGCGGACTTAGCACAGATACGCAGTATTTT CATSGLSTDTQYF
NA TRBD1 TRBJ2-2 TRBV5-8 TGTGCCAGCATCCATACAGGGGGCCCCGCGGGAGAGCTGTTTTTT CASIHTGGPAGELFF
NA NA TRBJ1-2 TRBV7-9 TGTGCCAGCAGCGTCCTCGGGGGGGAAGGCTACACCTTC CASSVLGGEGYTF